One T cell receptor beta chain is described in this entry. The entry originates in a study of blood T cell repertoires in COVID-19. Study-wide context: Spain, Italy and the United States supplied samples that represented acute and convalescent COVID-19. In each case, the material was cDNA or gDNA derived from T cells, B-cell-depleted T cells, or PBMCs.

The V gene's germline CDR1 is MNHEY and CDR2 SVGAGI. The CDR3 sequence is 14 residues long. V was trimmed by 0 bases and J by 4 bases, leaving 10 bases between them. Study processing details: Reference gene primer amplification gave estimated nucleated cell counts. Profiled with immunoSEQ multiplex PCR; TCRdb holds only in-frame clones, not every one. The DNA gave D and trimming, while V, J and clone size come from that table. The table has 25,000 to 35,000 clones, approximately 85% seen once. This chain connects TRBV6-5 to TRBJ2-7; D may be TRBD2 (5 bases). The clonotype was recovered from a human donor in a cohort sampled during active COVID-19. The specimen was peripheral blood. The CDR3 region is CASSYSARAYEQYF. The DNA for the CDR3 is TGTGCCAGCAGTTACTCGGCGAGGGCGTACGAGCAGTACTTC.